Reported below is one TCR beta chain. No antigen is known for it. The entry originates in a study of beta chain features in type 1 diabetes. General study points: Because the template was cDNA, high-expressing cells might be over-represented. When Type 1 diabetes patients were examined, their TCRB CDR3s proved moderately but significantly shorter in all four CD4+ subsets. Resolution of whether HLA type affects TCRB rearrangement was not achieved here.

Sequencing targeted expressed TCRB transcripts, as all isolated RNA had been reverse transcribed. Assay: immunoSEQ multiplex PCR; the TCRdb copy retains only in-frame clones and omits some. Here the sample spans 640,000 or so clones, about an eighth being singletons. Sorted CD4+ subsets: naive, central memory, regulatory, stem cell-like memory (CD45RO/CCR7/CD25/CD127/CD95/CD27 panel). Looked up from germline, CDR1 is MNHEY and CDR2 is SVGAGI. V was trimmed by 6 bases and J by 7 bases, leaving 10 bases between them. CDR3 size: 12 residues. The chain joins TRBV6-5 to TRBJ2-1; D gene ambiguous. The sequenced sample consisted of naive CD4+ T cells from blood. This TCR derives from a man younger than 30 with type 1 diabetes. The CDR3 loop is CASSAKWNEQFF. CDR3 DNA: TGTGCCAGCAGCGCCAAGTGGAATGAGCAGTTCTTC.